Listed here is a single TCR beta chain. Its antigen specificity is not known. The record has no base qualities; no much larger clone is one base away. The entry originates in a study of IL-17A CD8 T cells in psoriatic arthritis synovium. In terms of the full investigation: The goal of the study was to define the phenotype, molecular profile and function of synovial IL-17A+CD8+ T cells in psoriatic arthritis pathogenesis.

Synovial fluid effusions were aspirated from the actively inflamed joints of patients with psoriatic arthritis. For each patient, synovial fluid served as the source from which three memory CD8+ T cell populations were isolated by sorting: Tc1 cells (IL-17A-IFNgamma+), Tc17 cells (IL-17A+) and the bulk memory fraction, allowing their TCR repertoires to be compared. The Classification of Psoriatic Arthritis Study Group (CASPAR) criteria were met by the psoriatic arthritis patients. For the bulk memory CD8+ T cell sort, CD45RA-CD27+/- cells were combined with CD45RA+CD27- cells. In three patients with psoriatic arthritis, sorted CD8+ T cell subsets from synovial fluid were put through TCRbeta sequencing. Before use, synovial fluid mononuclear cells were separated with Lymphoprep and cryopreserved in liquid nitrogen. About 50% fetal calf serum and around 9.5% dimethyl sulfoxide were contained in the cryopreservation medium.

Study-wide conclusions, independent of this receptor: Only a few patients were included in the TCR sequencing, a limited sample size that the authors acknowledged. Some individual clones occupied over 4.5% of the repertoire, though most synovial CD8+ subsets remained polyclonal. Cells were obtained from synovial fluid rather than synovial tissue, because no psoriatic arthritis synovial tissue samples were available.

After DNA extraction (Qiagen), TCRbeta V-D-J rearrangements underwent bias-controlled amplification and then high-throughput sequencing (immunoSEQ; Adaptive Biotech). The original methods were these. The immunoSEQ Analyzer platform was used for sequence-level analysis of productive sequences. Clonality was computed as 1 minus Pielou's evenness, ranging from 0 (highly polyclonal) to 1 (monoclonal). The Morisita index, which runs from 0 (no similarity) to 1 (complete similarity), was used to measure repertoire overlap between subsets. TCRdb re-hosts the immuneACCESS table, in-frame sequences only. Its copies lack some clones; in the studies checked, an unresolved V gene accounts for under half of them, and the cause for the rest is not known. The DNA gave D and trimming, while V, J and clone size come from that table. The sample table holds 2,000 to 2,500 clones, of which under 75% were seen once. More than 9% of the sample lies in the top ten.

Material: memory CD8+ T cells from synovial fluid. Interpreted using the paper, the cell subset or site label stands for: bulk memory CD8+ T cells (CD45RA-CD27+/- and CD45RA+CD27-). This clonotype was sampled from a human donor with psoriatic arthritis.

The nucleotides read TGTGCCAGCAGTCCGTATTACGGGGCCACAGATACGCAGTATTTT. Its amino acids are CASSPYYGATDTQYF. The chain links TRBV27 with TRBJ2-3; the D segment might be TRBD1 or TRBD2, since each matches 5 bases. The CDR3 measures 15 amino acids from cysteine to phenylalanine. CDR3 DNA only is kept here, 45 bases in frame from base 1. V is cut by 5 bases and J by 2 bases, and the space between the germline ends is 14 bases. The germline V gene (reference sequence) specifies MNHEY as CDR1 and SMNVEV as CDR2.